These 19 T cell receptor beta chains originate from one sample sequenced in a study of cytomegalovirus exposure and HLA in healthy donors. Clones were sequenced by immunoSEQ multiplex PCR, and TCRdb holds only the in-frame ones, with some missing. The sample lists under 150,000 clones, about 86% seen once, with almost 8% in the top ten. The sample comprised PBMCs. Every receptor here comes from a young woman in good health and CMV-seropositive.

The chain recombines TRBV15 with TRBJ1-5; 10 bases line up with TRBD1. The ends lost 1 base at V and 8 bases at J; junction bases unmatched: 8. CDR3 size: 16 residues. Germline CDR1 LNHNV, CDR2 YYDKDF (reference sequence). The CDR3 loop is CATSRGDRGSVEPQHF. The DNA of the CDR3 is TGTGCCACCAGCAGAGGGGACAGGGGATCGGTTGAGCCCCAGCATTTT.

The chain uses TRBV7-9 and TRBJ1-5; TRBD1 is a possible D gene (6 bases). The CDR3 contains 16 residues. Looked up from germline, CDR1 is SEHNR and CDR2 is FQNEAQ (reference sequence). V lost 5 bases to trimming and J lost 0 bases, with 14 bases between them. Here the CDR3 DNA reads TGTGCCAGCAGCGCCTGGACAGATTATAGCAATCAGCCCCAGCATTTT. Residues: CASSAWTDYSNQPQHF.

This clone appeared a few times. This rearrangement joins TRBV18 to TRBJ1-4; 9 nucleotides line up with TRBD1. The germline gives CDR1 KGHSH, CDR2 LQKENI. V shed 2 bases, J shed 0 bases, and the junction held 10 bases outside the gene matches. The CDR3 runs to 19 residues. DNA of the CDR3: TGTGCCAGCTCACCAAAGTTGGGACAGGGTCTTGCAACTAATGAAAAACTGTTTTTT. As protein: CASSPKLGQGLATNEKLFF.

The chain joins TRBV5-1 to TRBJ2-3; TRBD1 aligns across 9 bases. The germline gives CDR1 SGHRS, CDR2 YFSETQ. The ends lost 4 bases at V and 2 bases at J; junction bases unmatched: 8. The CDR3 is made up of 16 amino acids. The CDR3 nucleotides read TGCGCCAGCAGCGTAGACGGGACAGGGCCCACAGATACGCAGTATTTT. It specifies CASSVDGTGPTDTQYF.

CDR3 sequence: CASSRDPSTDTQYF. The DNA for the CDR3 is TGTGCCAGTAGCCGGGATCCTAGCACAGATACGCAGTATTTT. The chain employs TRBV19 and TRBJ2-3; D is possibly TRBD2 (5 bases). V shed 6 bases and J shed 0 bases, with 10 bases lying between them. CDR1 and CDR2 (germline): LNHDA, SQIVND (reference sequence). The CDR3 has 14 amino acids.

The chain links TRBV6-5 to TRBJ1-2; tentatively, D is TRBD1 (6 bases). This CDR3 has 12 amino acids. V was shortened by 10 bases and J by 5 bases, with 14 bases between the two germline ends. CDR1 and CDR2 (germline): MNHEY, SVGAGI. In nucleotides, the CDR3 is TGTGCCACCAAAGGACAGAATTATGGCTACACCTTC. Protein product: CATKGQNYGYTF.

The J gene is TRBJ2-2, the V gene TRBV7-2, with TRBD2 matching over 8 bases. Trimming at V came to 3 bases and at J to 7 bases, leaving 7 bases not matched to a gene. The CDR3 covers 15 residues. CDR1 and CDR2 (germline): SGHTA, FQGNSA. DNA of the CDR3: TGTGCCAGCAGCTTGGTAGCGGGGAAAGGCGGGGAGCTGTTTTTT. Translated, it gives CASSLVAGKGGELFF.

CDR3: CAWSVYVAGVRETQYF. In nucleotides, the CDR3 is TGTGCCTGGAGTGTTTATGTTGCGGGAGTTAGGGAGACCCAGTACTTC. The chain carries TRBV30 and TRBJ2-5; 7 nucleotides line up with TRBD2. The CDR3 is 16 amino acids. Per the germline V gene, CDR1 is GTSNPN and CDR2 is SVGIG (reference sequence). Losses at the gene ends were 0 bases for V and 5 bases for J; bases not matched to a gene: 12.

This rearrangement joins TRBV28 to TRBJ1-6; 8 bases are a match to TRBD1. V was pared by 10 bases and J by 7 bases, with 12 bases of the junction left unmatched. Germline V gives CDR1 MDHEN, CDR2 SYDVKM. CDR3 length: 15 residues. This chain's CDR3 is CATKERTGRNSPLHF. CDR3 DNA sequence: TGTGCCACTAAGGAGAGGACAGGGAGGAATTCACCCCTCCACTTT.

The V call is TRBV5-1, the J call TRBJ2-5; D remains unclear. The germline V gene encodes CDR1 SGHRS and CDR2 YFSETQ. The CDR3 sequence is 14 residues long. Deletions cut 0 bases from V and 0 bases from J, with 6 bases between. CDR3 sequence: CASSLELNQETQYF. Written as DNA, the CDR3 is TGCGCCAGCAGCTTGGAACTCAACCAAGAGACCCAGTACTTC.

This chain joins TRBV6-5 and TRBJ1-5; D is unresolved. Germline V gives CDR1 MNHEY, CDR2 SVGAGI. The CDR3 extends over 15 amino acids. Trimming took off 4 bases at V and 2 bases at J, with 12 bases between the two ends. CDR3 in DNA: TGTGCCAGCAGTTGGTCCCCCTCGGGCAATCAGCCCCAGCATTTT. As protein: CASSWSPSGNQPQHF.

This chain joins TRBV15 and TRBJ1-5; D uncertain. The CDR3 totals 12 residues. Germline V gene sequence: CDR1 LNHNV, CDR2 YYDKDF (reference sequence). The V end lost 8 bases, the J end lost 3 bases, and 8 bases lay between the germline ends. The CDR3 is CATATTNQPQHF. The CDR3 nucleotides are TGTGCCACCGCGACTACCAATCAGCCCCAGCATTTT.

The chain carries TRBV27 and TRBJ2-5; 9 bases agree with TRBD2. Per germline, CDR1 MNHEY and CDR2 SMNVEV (reference sequence). The ends lost 1 base at V and 5 bases at J; junction bases unmatched: 8. The CDR3 covers 16 residues. This CDR3 is CASSLYAGGPRETQYF. The CDR3 region has the DNA TGTGCCAGCAGTTTATATGCGGGAGGGCCACGGGAGACCCAGTACTTC.

The chain employs TRBV11-3 and TRBJ1-1, with a weak D call TRBD1 (6 bases). Germline values: CDR1 SGHNT, CDR2 YENEEA. Trimming cost V 4 bases and J 2 bases, with 8 bases left between them. The CDR3 contains 13 residues. In nucleotides, the CDR3 is TGTGCCAGCAGCTCACAGGGTAACACTGAAGCTTTCTTT. Its translation: CASSSQGNTEAFF.

This clone turned up a few times. J is TRBJ2-5 and V is TRBV28; the D gene is possibly TRBD1 (6 bases). Deletions cut 5 bases from V and 5 bases from J, with 15 bases between. CDR1 is MDHEN and CDR2 is SYDVKM in the germline V gene. The CDR3 totals 14 residues. DNA of the CDR3: TGTGCCAGCAGTCCGATGGACAGCCGGGAGACCCAGTACTTC. It is translated as CASSPMDSRETQYF.

A single count supports this clone. The V and J genes are TRBV19 and TRBJ2-5, with a tentative D call TRBD2 (5 bases). This CDR3 comprises 14 residues. Germline CDR1 LNHDA, CDR2 SQIVND (reference sequence). V lost 3 bases, J lost 5 bases, and 13 bases lay in between. DNA of the CDR3: TGTGCCAGTAGTATCGCGCCCGGGATTGAGACCCAGTACTTC. Protein product: CASSIAPGIETQYF.

J is TRBJ2-5 and V is TRBV28; the match to TRBD2 covers 7 bases. Germline V gene sequence: CDR1 MDHEN, CDR2 SYDVKM. This CDR3 region has 16 residues. Trimming removed 7 bases from V and 3 bases from J; junction bases left unmatched: 14. CDR3 nucleotide sequence: TGTGCCAGCACCGTTGGGGGGGAAGGGGTGGAAGAGACCCAGTACTTC. Its translation: CASTVGGEGVEETQYF.

The V and J genes are TRBV5-4 and TRBJ2-3; D perhaps matches TRBD1 (5 bases). Looked up from germline, CDR1 is SGHNT and CDR2 is YYREEE (reference sequence). The CDR3 spans 14 residues. Trimming removed 4 bases at V and 2 bases at J, with 11 bases between. The CDR3 sequence is CASSTRQYTDTQYF. The CDR3 coding sequence is TGTGCCAGCAGCACCCGACAGTACACAGATACGCAGTATTTT.

The V and J genes are TRBV28 and TRBJ2-4; a possible D gene is TRBD1 (5 bases). The germline V and J ends were trimmed by 3 bases and 0 bases, with 9 bases remaining between them. Germline V CDR1 and CDR2: MDHEN, SYDVKM. The CDR3 contains 15 residues. The CDR3 spells CASSLAGLAKNIQYF. As DNA, the CDR3 is TGTGCCAGCAGTTTGGCAGGGTTAGCCAAAAACATTCAGTACTTC.